Only a few counts were recorded for the clone carrying this TCR beta chain. Its antigen is undetermined. The entry originates in a study of T cells after yellow fever vaccination. The germline CDR1 and CDR2 sequences are DFQATT and SNEGSKA (reference sequence). The CDR3 runs 14 residues. V lost 3 bases, J lost 0 bases, and 9 bases lay in between. TCRdb re-derived calls from the 5' RACE reads in MiXCR, one entry per CDR3 protein. The table includes a few hundred thousand distinct CDR3 sequences, 6.2% detected once. General observations from the study: The secondary response was weaker, and its peak arrived faster, on day 5 versus 15.

The sequence derives from a man younger than 40 who received the YFV17D yellow fever vaccine. The chain uses TRBV20-1 and TRBJ2-1; a weak D match, TRBD2 (5 bases). The sample consisted of PBMCs, taken 5 days after the yellow fever booster vaccination. The CDR3 DNA is TGCAGTGCTAGGCCGAGCGGCTCCTACAATGAGCAGTTCTTC. It encodes CSARPSGSYNEQFF.